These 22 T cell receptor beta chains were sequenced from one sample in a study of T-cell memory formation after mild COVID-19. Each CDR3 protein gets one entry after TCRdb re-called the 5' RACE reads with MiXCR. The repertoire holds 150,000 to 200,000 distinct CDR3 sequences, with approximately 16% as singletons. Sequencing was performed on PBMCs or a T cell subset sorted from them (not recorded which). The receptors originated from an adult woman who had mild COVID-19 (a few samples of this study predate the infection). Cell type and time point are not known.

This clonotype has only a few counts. The CDR3 sequence is CASSDPAGHRREAFF. In nucleotides, the CDR3 is TGCGCCAGCAGCGATCCTGCGGGACACAGGAGAGAAGCTTTCTTT. The genes are TRBV4-1 and TRBJ1-1; D is perhaps TRBD1 (6 bases). The germline V and J ends were trimmed by 5 bases and 8 bases, with 21 bases remaining between them. Germline V gene sequence: CDR1 MGHRA, CDR2 YSYEKL. The CDR3 consists of 15 residues.

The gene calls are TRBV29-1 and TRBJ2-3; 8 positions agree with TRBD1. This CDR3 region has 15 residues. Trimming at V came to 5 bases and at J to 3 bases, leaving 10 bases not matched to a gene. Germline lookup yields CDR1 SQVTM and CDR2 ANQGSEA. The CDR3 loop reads CSVRFQGAPTDTQYF. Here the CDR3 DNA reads TGCAGCGTTCGGTTCCAGGGGGCCCCAACAGATACGCAGTATTTT.

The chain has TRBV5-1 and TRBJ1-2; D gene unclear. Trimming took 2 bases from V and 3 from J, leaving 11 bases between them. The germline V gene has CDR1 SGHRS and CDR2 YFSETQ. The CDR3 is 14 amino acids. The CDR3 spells CASSFSFGDYGYTF. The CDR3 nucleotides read TGCGCCAGCAGCTTTTCCTTCGGGGACTATGGCTACACCTTC.

CDR3 nucleotides: TGTGCCAGCAGCTTAGCGGGGTTCACTGAAGCTTTCTTT. It translates to CASSLAGFTEAFF. The rearrangement links TRBV7-9 to TRBJ1-1, with D uncertain. CDR1 SEHNR and CDR2 FQNEAQ come from the germline V gene (reference sequence). Between the trimmed V and J ends, which lost 0 bases and 4 bases, there was a span of 6 bases. The CDR3 is 13 amino acids.

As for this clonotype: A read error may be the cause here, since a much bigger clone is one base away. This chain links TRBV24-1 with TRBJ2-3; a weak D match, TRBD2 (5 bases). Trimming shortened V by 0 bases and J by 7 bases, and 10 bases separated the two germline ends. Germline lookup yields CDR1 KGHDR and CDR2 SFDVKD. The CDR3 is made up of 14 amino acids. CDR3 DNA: TGTGCCACCAGTGATTTGGCCACGGGAAATACGCAGTATTTT. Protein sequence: CATSDLATGNTQYF.

CDR3 residues: CATPSGLAEETQYF. The CDR3 DNA sequence: TGTGCCACTCCCAGCGGACTAGCGGAAGAGACCCAGTACTTC. The rearrangement joins TRBV2 to TRBJ2-5; 10 bases line up with TRBD2. Germline CDR1 and CDR2: SNHLY and FYNNEI. The V and J ends lost 10 bases and 3 bases, in that order; junction bases with no gene match: 8. The CDR3 is 14 amino acids. The variable domain in full, completed from reference TRBV2 and TRBJ2-5, reads EPEVTQTPSHQVTQMGQEVILRCVPISNHLYFYWYRQILGQKVEFLVSFYNNEISEKSEIFDDQFSVERPDGSNFTLKIRSTKLEDSAMYFCATPSGLAEETQYFGPGTRLLVL.

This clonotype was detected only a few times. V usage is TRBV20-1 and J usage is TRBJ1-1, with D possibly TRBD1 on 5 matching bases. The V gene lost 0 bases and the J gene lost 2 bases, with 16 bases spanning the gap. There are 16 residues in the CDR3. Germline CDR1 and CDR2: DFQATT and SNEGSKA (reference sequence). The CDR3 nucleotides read TGCAGTGCTAGAGATATAGGACGGGGACGAAACACTGAAGCTTTCTTT. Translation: CSARDIGRGRNTEAFF.

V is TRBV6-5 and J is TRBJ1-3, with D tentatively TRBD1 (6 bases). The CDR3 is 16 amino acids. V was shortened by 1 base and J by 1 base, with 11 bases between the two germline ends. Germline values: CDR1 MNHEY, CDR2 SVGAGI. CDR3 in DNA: TGTGCCAGCAGTTACTGGGACATTAGATCTGGAAACACCATATATTTT. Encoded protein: CASSYWDIRSGNTIYF.

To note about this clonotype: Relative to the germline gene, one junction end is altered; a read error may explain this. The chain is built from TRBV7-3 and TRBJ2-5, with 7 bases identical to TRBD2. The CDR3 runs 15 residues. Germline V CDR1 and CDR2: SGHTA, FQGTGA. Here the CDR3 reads CASSLRGEPEETRYF. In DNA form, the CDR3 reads TGTGCCAGCAGCCTACGGGGGGAGCCGGAAGAGACCCGGTACTTC. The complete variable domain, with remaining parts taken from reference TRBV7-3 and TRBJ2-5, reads GAGVSQTPSNKVTEKGKYVELRCDPISGHTALYWYRQSLGQGPEFLIYFQGTGAADDSGLPNDRFFAVRPEGSVSTLKIQRTERGDSAVYLCASSLRGEPEETRYFGPGTRLLVL.

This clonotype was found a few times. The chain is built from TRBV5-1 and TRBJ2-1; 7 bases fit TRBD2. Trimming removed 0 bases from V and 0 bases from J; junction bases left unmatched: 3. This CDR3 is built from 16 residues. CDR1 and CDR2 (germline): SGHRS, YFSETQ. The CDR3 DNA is TGCGCCAGCAGCTTGGGAACTAGCGTCTCCTACAATGAGCAGTTCTTC. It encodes CASSLGTSVSYNEQFF.

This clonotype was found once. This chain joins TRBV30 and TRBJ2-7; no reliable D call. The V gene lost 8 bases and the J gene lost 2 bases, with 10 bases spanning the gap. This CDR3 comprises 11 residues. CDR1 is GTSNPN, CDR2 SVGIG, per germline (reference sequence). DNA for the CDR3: TGTGCCGTCAAAAAACCCTACGAGCAGTACTTC. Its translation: CAVKKPYEQYF.

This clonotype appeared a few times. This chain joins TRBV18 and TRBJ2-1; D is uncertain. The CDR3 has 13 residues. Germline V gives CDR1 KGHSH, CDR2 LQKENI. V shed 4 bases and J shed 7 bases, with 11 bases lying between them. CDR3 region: CASSHGTRNEQFF. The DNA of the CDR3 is TGTGCCAGCTCACATGGAACGCGGAATGAGCAGTTCTTC.

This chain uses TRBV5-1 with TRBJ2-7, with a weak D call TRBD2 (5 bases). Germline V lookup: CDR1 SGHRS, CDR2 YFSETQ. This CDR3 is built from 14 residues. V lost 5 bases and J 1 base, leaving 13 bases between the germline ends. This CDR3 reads CASSTLSGSYEQYF. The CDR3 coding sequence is TGCGCCAGCAGTACCCTGAGCGGTTCCTACGAGCAGTACTTC.

The CDR3 DNA reads as TGTGCCAGCAGCTTGAAAGCGACAGGGACAGCTTTCTTT. Translated: CASSLKATGTAFF. The chain joins TRBV12-3 or TRBV12-4 to TRBJ1-1, with TRBD1 matching over 7 bases. The CDR3 contains 13 residues. V was clipped by 6 bases and J by 10 bases; unmatched bases: 11.

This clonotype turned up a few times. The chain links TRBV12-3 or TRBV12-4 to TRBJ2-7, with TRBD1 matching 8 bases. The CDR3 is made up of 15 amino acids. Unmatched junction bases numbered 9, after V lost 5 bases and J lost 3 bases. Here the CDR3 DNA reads TGTGCCAGCAGTGAGGACAGGGTGGCCTTCTACGAGCAGTACTTC. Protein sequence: CASSEDRVAFYEQYF.

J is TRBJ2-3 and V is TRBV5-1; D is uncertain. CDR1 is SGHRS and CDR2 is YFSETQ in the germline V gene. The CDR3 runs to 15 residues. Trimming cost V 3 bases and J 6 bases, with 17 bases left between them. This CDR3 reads CASSSTTIGLDTQYF. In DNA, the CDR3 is TGCGCCAGCAGCTCCACTACCATCGGATTGGATACGCAGTATTTT.

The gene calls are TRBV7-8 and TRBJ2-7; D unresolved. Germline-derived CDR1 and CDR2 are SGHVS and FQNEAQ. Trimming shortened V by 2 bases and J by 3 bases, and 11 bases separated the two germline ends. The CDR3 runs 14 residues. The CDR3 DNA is TGTGCCAGCAGCTTAAGACGTGAGGACTACGAGCAGTACTTC. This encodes CASSLRREDYEQYF.

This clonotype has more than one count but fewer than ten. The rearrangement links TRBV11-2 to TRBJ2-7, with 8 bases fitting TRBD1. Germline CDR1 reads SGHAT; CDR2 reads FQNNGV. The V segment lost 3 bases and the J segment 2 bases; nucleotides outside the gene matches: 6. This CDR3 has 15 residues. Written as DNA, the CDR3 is TGTGCCAGCAGCTTCGGACAGGGCTCTGCCTACGAGCAGTACTTC. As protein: CASSFGQGSAYEQYF.

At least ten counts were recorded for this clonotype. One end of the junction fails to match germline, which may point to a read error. Written as DNA, the CDR3 is TGTGCCAGCAGCCTAGCGGGAGGGAGGGAGACCCAGTACTTC. Its translation: CASSLAGGRETQYF. The J gene is TRBJ2-5, the V gene TRBV7-2, with 12 bases identical to TRBD2. This CDR3 is built from 14 residues. Germline lookup yields CDR1 SGHTA and CDR2 FQGNSA.

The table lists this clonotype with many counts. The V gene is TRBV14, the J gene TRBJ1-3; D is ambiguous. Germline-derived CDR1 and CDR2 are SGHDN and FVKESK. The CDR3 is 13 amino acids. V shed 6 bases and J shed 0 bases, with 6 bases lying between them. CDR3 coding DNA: TGTGCCAGCAGACCCAGCTCTGGAAACACCATATATTTT. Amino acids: CASRPSSGNTIYF.

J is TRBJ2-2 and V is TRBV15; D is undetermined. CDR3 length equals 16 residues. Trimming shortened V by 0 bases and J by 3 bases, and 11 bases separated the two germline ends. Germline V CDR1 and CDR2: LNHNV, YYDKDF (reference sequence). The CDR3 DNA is TGTGCCACCAGCAGAGAATTGGGGTCACACACCGGGGAGCTGTTTTTT. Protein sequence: CATSRELGSHTGELFF.

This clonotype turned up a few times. As DNA, the CDR3 is TGCGCCAGCAGTCAGGGCCCGGGACAGGGAGGTTGGAATGGCTACACCTTC. This gives the protein CASSQGPGQGGWNGYTF. This chain joins TRBV23-1 and TRBJ1-2; 9 nucleotides line up with TRBD1. TRBV23-1 has ORF status, its function being uncertain. The CDR3 covers 17 residues. Germline trimming cut 3 bases from V and 6 bases from J; bases unmatched to any gene: 14.